This T cell receptor (beta chain) was captured in a study of TIL therapy for anti-PD-1-resistant metastatic lung cancer. Stated time point: pre-treatment sample, taken before nivolumab and TIL therapy. The CDR3 runs 15 residues. Trimming stripped 6 bases from V and 3 bases from J, with 17 bases between. The germline V gene encodes CDR1 MNHEY and CDR2 SVGAGI. The immunoSEQ assay was v3. Repertoires were generated with immunoSEQ multiplex PCR, while TCRdb's copy carries only in-frame clones and drops some. The repertoire has 45,000 to 75,000 clones, 87% of them found once; the top ten carry 2% to 3%. The rearrangement joins TRBV6-5 to TRBJ1-2; perhaps TRBD1 as D (5 bases). The material was blood, obtained at baseline. This clonotype originated in a person between 25 and 80 years old with non-small cell lung cancer. The CDR3 region is CASRGLWAEHYGYTF. The DNA for the CDR3 is TGTGCCAGCAGGGGACTCTGGGCGGAACACTATGGCTACACCTTC.